The sequence of this T cell receptor (beta chain) was determined in a study of response to subunit inactivated influenza vaccine. Notes on the study in general: Researchers suggested that each seasonal influenza vaccination recruits few new T cells.

Each CDR3 protein is one row after TCRdb ran MiXCR on the RT-PCR reads. The sample includes about 650,000 distinct CDR3 sequences, around 15% of them seen just once. Between the trimmed V and J ends, which lost 0 bases and 6 bases, there was a span of 13 bases. This CDR3 is 15 amino acids long. Per germline, CDR1 SGHRS and CDR2 YFSETQ. This clonotype came up many times. Its specificity is unknown. V is TRBV5-1 and J is TRBJ1-5; weak D call: TRBD1 (5 bases). The sequence was collected from a man in his fifties who received an inactivated influenza vaccine. This material consisted of PBMCs from blood, taken 14 to 15 days before vaccination. This CDR3 reads CASSLAGQGSQPQHF. DNA for the CDR3: TGCGCCAGCAGCTTGGCGGGTCAGGGAAGTCAGCCCCAGCATTTT.